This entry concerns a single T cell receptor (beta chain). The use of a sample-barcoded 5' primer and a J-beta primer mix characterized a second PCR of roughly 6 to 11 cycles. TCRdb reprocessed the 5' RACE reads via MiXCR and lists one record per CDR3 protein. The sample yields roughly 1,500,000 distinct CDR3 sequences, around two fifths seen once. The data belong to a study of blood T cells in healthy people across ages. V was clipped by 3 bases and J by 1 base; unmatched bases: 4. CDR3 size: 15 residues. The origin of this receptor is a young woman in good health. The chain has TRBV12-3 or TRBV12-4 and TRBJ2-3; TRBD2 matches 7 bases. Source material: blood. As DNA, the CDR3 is TGTGCCAGCAGTTTCCAGCGGGGAGGCACAGATACGCAGTATTTT. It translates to CASSFQRGGTDTQYF.